This T cell receptor (beta chain) was found in a study of sequential checkpoint blockade in melanoma. Study as a whole: Arm A got nivolumab then ipilimumab; arm B the reverse, 1:1.

Using immunoSEQ multiplex PCR, the repertoire was profiled, and TCRdb retains in-frame clones only, with some absent. The sample lists 8,400 or so clones; roughly four fifths were seen once. Stated treatment: randomized to nivolumab then ipilimumab (arm A) or the reverse (arm B). Trimming took 7 bases from V and 1 from J; bases not matched to a gene: 8. Germline assignment: CDR1 MDHEN and CDR2 SYDVKM. The CDR3 contains 16 residues. The TCR originated in a human donor with melanoma. The chain joins TRBV28 to TRBJ2-2; 8 bases line up with TRBD1. The sequencing used CD8+ T cells sorted from blood (inferred from file names), collected from a patient given nivolumab and ipilimumab in sequence. This CDR3 is CASKDRESENTGELFF. CDR3 nucleotides: TGTGCCAGCAAGGACAGGGAAAGCGAGAACACCGGGGAGCTGTTTTTT.